Below, 32 T cell receptor beta chains from the same sample are listed, as sequenced in a study of T cell repertoires in cytomegalovirus infection. Their antigen targets remain unknown. TCRdb re-called the reads with MiXCR, one entry per CDR3 protein. The sample includes hundreds of thousands of distinct CDR3 sequences, approximately 40% of them seen just once. Sample: cultured PBMCs, taken from culture after CMV antigen stimulation. These receptors came from a human donor in good health (CMV status not recorded). Some clones in this sample may be carry-over from other donors' samples.

This clonotype was observed a handful of times. The chain uses TRBV5-5 and TRBJ2-3; TRBD2 might be the D (8 bases). V gave up 4 bases and J gave up 3 bases, with 18 bases separating them. Per the germline V gene, CDR1 is SGHKS and CDR2 is YYEKEE (reference sequence). This CDR3 is 16 amino acids long. The CDR3 DNA reads as TGTGCCAGCAGCATTAGCGGGGCGGGACAGACAGATACGCAGTATTTT. It translates to CASSISGAGQTDTQYF.

Here the CDR3 reads CSARGRGYSTDTQYF. Here the CDR3 DNA reads TGCAGTGCTAGAGGGCGGGGATATAGCACAGATACGCAGTATTTT. V usage is TRBV20-1 and J usage is TRBJ2-3; possible D gene TRBD2, 6 bases. Between the trimmed V and J ends, which lost 1 base and 0 bases, there was a span of 11 bases. The CDR3 runs to 15 residues. CDR1 and CDR2 from the germline V gene are DFQATT and SNEGSKA (reference sequence).

The CDR3 region is CASSLEINYGYTF. The CDR3 bases are TGTGCCAGCAGCTTAGAGATTAACTATGGCTACACCTTC. This chain joins TRBV7-6 and TRBJ1-2; no firm D call. V lost 1 base, J lost 1 base, and 4 bases lay in between. The CDR3 covers 13 residues. Germline V CDR1 and CDR2: SGHVS, FNYEAQ. Variable domain in full (rest from reference TRBV7-6 and TRBJ1-2): GAGVSQSPRYKVTKRGQDVALRCDPISGHVSLYWYRQALGQGPEFLTYFNYEAQQDKSGLPNDRFSAERPEGSISTLTIQRTEQRDSAMYRCASSLEINYGYTFGSGTRLTVV.

This clonotype has a handful of counts. The gene calls are TRBV7-8 and TRBJ2-7; 11 nucleotides agree with TRBD1. The germline V gene has CDR1 SGHVS and CDR2 FQNEAQ. The CDR3 runs 17 residues. V dropped 5 bases and J dropped 4; count of bases not matched to a gene: 13. The CDR3 reads CASSTNTGTGGFYEQYF. DNA of the CDR3: TGTGCCAGCAGCACAAACACCGGGACAGGGGGTTTTTACGAGCAGTACTTC.

The rearrangement uses TRBV7-2 and TRBJ2-5; 7 nucleotides align to TRBD2. CDR3 length: 14 residues. V lost 0 bases, J lost 4 bases, and 2 bases stayed unmatched. The V gene's germline CDR1 is SGHTA and CDR2 FQGNSA. The DNA for the CDR3 is TGTGCCAGCAGCTTAGCGGCTAGCGGAGAGACCCAGTACTTC. It translates to CASSLAASGETQYF.

This chain connects TRBV19 to TRBJ2-2; TRBD2 matches 10 bases. CDR1 LNHDA and CDR2 SQIVND come from the germline V gene (reference sequence). This CDR3 is 19 amino acids long. V gave up 3 bases and J gave up 2 bases; unmatched junction bases: 12. The CDR3 DNA reads as TGTGCCAGTAGTATTCGGGCGGCGACTAGCGGGTCTAACACCGGGGAGCTGTTTTTT. It translates to CASSIRAATSGSNTGELFF.

The chain links TRBV6-2 or TRBV6-3 to TRBJ2-7; weak D call: TRBD1 (6 bases). Trimming shortened V by 10 bases and J by 6 bases, and 13 bases separated the two germline ends. CDR1 and CDR2 (germline): MNHEY, SVGEGT. The CDR3 length is 11 residues. CDR3 in amino acids: CATTGMGEQYF. The CDR3 nucleotides are TGTGCCACCACAGGGATGGGCGAGCAGTACTTC.

A few counts support this clonotype. The CDR3 DNA reads TGTGCCAGTAGCCACCGGCGGACAGGGAGCTACACCTTC. This translates into CASSHRRTGSYTF. V and J are TRBV19 and TRBJ1-2; TRBD1 agrees at 8 bases. This CDR3 comprises 13 residues. Per the germline V gene, CDR1 is LNHDA and CDR2 is SQIVND (reference sequence). The J segment lost 9 bases and the V segment lost 6 bases, leaving 9 bases of the junction unmatched.

This clonotype was observed a few times. DNA of the CDR3: TGTGCCAGCAGCTTAATAGCGGGTGTAGGGCGGGAGACCCAGTACTTC. Translation: CASSLIAGVGRETQYF. The J gene is TRBJ2-5, the V gene TRBV7-9, with TRBD2 identical over 7 bases. This CDR3 has 16 residues. Per germline, CDR1 SEHNR and CDR2 FQNEAQ (reference sequence). V shed 2 bases and J 5 bases; nucleotides not matched to a gene: 11.

The rearrangement links TRBV6-2 or TRBV6-3 to TRBJ2-1; D might be TRBD2 (5 bases). The CDR3 has 16 amino acids. The V and J ends lost 3 bases and 15 bases respectively, with 27 bases between them. The germline gives CDR1 MNHEY, CDR2 SVGEGT. The CDR3, as DNA: TGTGCCAGCAGTTATATGGGGAGTGTATTCTTTTCTGGCAGGTTCTTC. The encoded protein is CASSYMGSVFFSGRFF.

V usage is TRBV11-2 and J usage is TRBJ2-3; D is perhaps TRBD1 (6 bases). V gave up 1 base and J gave up 2 bases, with 16 bases separating them. This CDR3 spans 17 amino acids. The V gene's germline CDR1 is SGHAT and CDR2 FQNNGV. The CDR3 DNA is TGTGCCAGCAGCTTAGCTGGGACAAAACTTTTCACAGATACGCAGTATTTT. The encoded protein is CASSLAGTKLFTDTQYF. Filled out from reference TRBV11-2 and TRBJ2-3, the complete variable domain reads EAGVAQSPRYKIIEKRQSVAFWCNPISGHATLYWYQQILGQGPKLLIQFQNNGVVDDSQLPKDRFSAERLKGVDSTLKIQPAKLEDSAVYLCASSLAGTKLFTDTQYFGPGTRLTVL.

This clonotype was observed a handful of times. This chain uses TRBV7-6 with TRBJ1-4; unclear D gene. Trimming took off 3 bases at V and 3 bases at J, with 5 bases between the two ends. Germline CDR1 SGHVS, CDR2 FNYEAQ. The CDR3 is 13 amino acids. This chain's CDR3 is CASSFGPNEKLFF. CDR3 DNA: TGTGCCAGCAGCTTTGGTCCTAATGAAAAACTGTTTTTT.

This clonotype has just a few counts. V gene TRBV11-2 combines with J gene TRBJ2-5, with 10 bases that match TRBD2. The CDR3 runs to 13 residues. The V gene end was trimmed by 7 bases and the J gene end by 5 bases; junction bases not matched to a gene: 4. In germline, CDR1 is SGHAT, CDR2 FQNNGV. As DNA, the CDR3 is TGTGCCAGCAAACTAGCGGGGAGCGAGACCCAGTACTTC. This sequence encodes CASKLAGSETQYF.

This clonotype was seen only a few times. V usage is TRBV4-1 and J usage is TRBJ2-3; no definite D call. Trimming left V 1 base short and J 9 bases short, with 11 bases between. Germline-derived CDR1 and CDR2 are MGHRA and YSYEKL. This CDR3 has 13 residues. The CDR3 region is CASSQAVPETQYF. CDR3 coding DNA: TGCGCCAGCAGCCAAGCGGTACCCGAAACGCAGTATTTT.

The chain joins TRBV10-3 to TRBJ2-3, with TRBD2 matching over 11 bases. Germline values: CDR1 ENHRY, CDR2 SYGVKD. CDR3 length: 17 amino acids. J lost 2 bases, V lost 0 bases, and 4 bases had no gene match. CDR3 in amino acids: CAISESTSGTHTDTQYF. Here the CDR3 DNA reads TGTGCCATCAGTGAGTCGACTAGCGGGACCCACACAGATACGCAGTATTTT.

This chain connects TRBV12-3 or TRBV12-4 to TRBJ2-5; 7 bases line up with TRBD2. The CDR3 is 13 residues long. Trimming removed 3 bases from V and 5 bases from J; junction bases left unmatched: 3. CDR3 loop: CASSFPAGETQYF. CDR3 coding DNA: TGTGCCAGCAGTTTTCCAGCGGGGGAGACCCAGTACTTC.

The chain links TRBV11-2 to TRBJ2-1; D might be TRBD1 or TRBD2, each matching 5 bases. The CDR3 length is 17 residues. Germline V gives CDR1 SGHAT, CDR2 FQNNGV. The ends were cut back, 2 bases at V and 0 bases at J, with 14 bases in the middle. The CDR3 loop is CASSLTGTGSSYNEQFF. CDR3 DNA: TGTGCCAGCAGCTTAACCGGGACGGGTAGCTCCTACAATGAGCAGTTCTTC.

This clonotype was seen a handful of times. The chain combines TRBV6-6 with TRBJ1-4, with 10 nucleotides matching TRBD1. The CDR3 has 17 amino acids. V lost 6 bases to trimming and J lost 0 bases; unmatched junction nucleotides: 7. Germline CDR1 MNHNY, CDR2 SVGAGI (reference sequence). The CDR3 DNA follows: TGTGCCAGCAGCCTGGGACAGGGGCTATCAACTAATGAAAAACTGTTTTTT. Residues: CASSLGQGLSTNEKLFF.

This clonotype turned up a few times. The chain's CDR3 is CASSHRQGPSYEQYF. The CDR3 nucleotides are TGTGCCAGCAGCCATCGACAGGGCCCCAGTTACGAGCAGTACTTC. This rearrangement joins TRBV7-9 to TRBJ2-7; TRBD1 matches 7 bases. Looked up from germline, CDR1 is SEHNR and CDR2 is FQNEAQ (reference sequence). The CDR3 sequence is 15 residues long. V was clipped by 5 bases and J by 4 bases; unmatched bases: 11.

The chain is built from TRBV6-5 and TRBJ2-6; maybe TRBD2 (5 bases). The ends were cut back, 6 bases at V and 2 bases at J, with 20 bases in the middle. Germline V gene data show CDR1 as MNHEY and CDR2 as SVGAGI. The CDR3 is 18 amino acids. Here the CDR3 reads CASRQSGWFLAGANVLTF. In DNA, the CDR3 is TGTGCCAGCAGGCAATCGGGGTGGTTTTTGGCTGGGGCCAACGTCCTGACTTTC.

The chain is built from TRBV14 and TRBJ1-1; possibly TRBD1 for D (5 bases). V lost 2 bases to trimming and J lost 2 bases, with 15 bases between them. The CDR3 sequence is 16 residues long. The germline gives CDR1 SGHDN, CDR2 FVKESK. This chain's CDR3 is CASSQTTFWTNTEAFF. DNA for the CDR3: TGTGCCAGCAGCCAAACGACCTTCTGGACAAACACTGAAGCTTTCTTT.

This clonotype was seen only a few times. This chain links TRBV19 with TRBJ1-5; D ambiguous. Germline V gene sequence: CDR1 LNHDA, CDR2 SQIVND (reference sequence). CDR3 size: 13 residues. The ends were cut back, 3 bases at V and 7 bases at J, with 10 bases in the middle. CDR3 coding DNA: TGTGCCAGTAGTATTAGGGTCCTCCAGCCCCAGCATTTT. Protein: CASSIRVLQPQHF.

The chain couples TRBV7-2 to TRBJ2-3; TRBD2 agrees at 7 bases. CDR1 SGHTA and CDR2 FQGNSA come from the germline V gene. With V trimmed by 4 bases and J by 5 bases, 6 bases remained unmatched. The CDR3 length is 14 residues. CDR3 loop: CASSSGPGGDTQYF. The CDR3 DNA reads TGTGCCAGCAGCTCAGGACCGGGGGGAGATACGCAGTATTTT.

Only one count was recorded for this clonotype. The gene calls are TRBV5-5 and TRBJ2-1; D is possibly TRBD2 (6 bases). The CDR3 has 17 residues. V was trimmed by 2 bases and J by 6 bases, leaving 21 bases between them. The germline V gene encodes CDR1 SGHKS and CDR2 YYEKEE (reference sequence). CDR3 loop: CASSFWRAVERLNEQFF. DNA of the CDR3: TGTGCCAGCAGCTTTTGGAGGGCCGTTGAAAGGCTCAATGAGCAGTTCTTC.

This clonotype was seen a handful of times. The chain links TRBV7-6 to TRBJ2-3; maybe TRBD2 (5 bases). CDR3 size: 14 residues. The germline V and J ends were trimmed by 5 bases and 6 bases, with 15 bases remaining between them. Germline CDR1 and CDR2: SGHVS and FNYEAQ. CDR3 amino acids: CASSRSGGRDTQYF. In DNA form, the CDR3 reads TGTGCCAGCAGCCGAAGCGGAGGACGTGATACGCAGTATTTT.

This sequence joins TRBV7-2 and TRBJ2-1; 7 nucleotides line up with TRBD2. The length of the CDR3 is 15 residues. Germline lookup yields CDR1 SGHTA and CDR2 FQGNSA. V was clipped by 7 bases and J by 4 bases; unmatched bases: 10. CDR3 DNA sequence: TGTGCCAGCACCCTGACTAGCATGATTTACAATGAGCAGTTCTTC. Protein sequence: CASTLTSMIYNEQFF.

The J gene is TRBJ2-3, the V gene TRBV12-5; D gene unclear. V was pared by 0 bases and J by 1 base, with 8 bases between. Germline CDR1 and CDR2: LGHNT and FRNRAP. CDR3 length: 15 amino acids. CDR3 bases: TGTGCTAGTGGTTTGGTACTTGGGGGCACAGATACGCAGTATTTT. Translated: CASGLVLGGTDTQYF. Full variable domain (outside the CDR3, taken from reference TRBV12-5 and TRBJ2-3): DARVTQTPRHKVTEMGQEVTMRCQPILGHNTVFWYRQTMMQGLELLAYFRNRAPLDDSGMPKDRFSAEMPDATLATLKIQPSEPRDSAVYFCASGLVLGGTDTQYFGPGTRLTVL.

V is TRBV6-5 and J is TRBJ1-5, with 10 bases aligning to TRBD1. Germline V gene lookup returns CDR1 MNHEY and CDR2 SVGAGI. The CDR3 extends over 15 amino acids. V was clipped by 6 bases and J by 5 bases; unmatched bases: 7. The CDR3 sequence: CASRRDRGGDQPQHF. CDR3 bases: TGTGCCAGCAGACGGGACAGGGGTGGGGATCAGCCCCAGCATTTT.

This clonotype was found a few times. V and J are TRBV6-2 or TRBV6-3 and TRBJ2-1; D unclear. The germline V and J ends were trimmed by 6 bases and 7 bases, with 10 bases remaining between them. Per germline, CDR1 MNHEY and CDR2 SVGEGT. The CDR3 totals 12 residues. The CDR3 bases are TGTGCCAGCAGCCACCGGGCTAATGAGCAGTTCTTC. It specifies CASSHRANEQFF.

The chain carries TRBV10-3 and TRBJ2-2, with D uncertain. Trimming removed 7 bases at V and 0 bases at J, with 0 bases between. Germline-derived CDR1 and CDR2 are ENHRY and SYGVKD. CDR3 length: 11 amino acids. The CDR3: CAITNTGELFF. The CDR3, as DNA: TGTGCCATCACGAACACCGGGGAGCTGTTTTTT.

The V call is TRBV12-3 or TRBV12-4, the J call TRBJ2-6, with D possibly matching TRBD2 (5 bases). The germline V and J ends were trimmed by 6 bases and 1 base, with 10 bases remaining between them. CDR3 length: 15 amino acids. CDR3 in amino acids: CASSPEGSGANVLTF. The CDR3 nucleotides read TGTGCCAGCAGCCCCGAGGGTTCTGGGGCCAACGTCCTGACTTTC.

CDR3 loop: CASSSTPDLYNEQFF. DNA of the CDR3: TGTGCCAGCAGCTCGACTCCGGACTTATACAATGAGCAGTTCTTC. V is TRBV7-6 and J is TRBJ2-1, with a tentative D call TRBD2 (5 bases). Germline CDR1 reads SGHVS; CDR2 reads FNYEAQ. V was clipped by 4 bases and J by 4 bases, with 14 bases between them. The CDR3 contains 15 residues.